The 8 T cell receptor beta chains below were found in one sample sequenced in a study of tumor and adjacent non-tumor tissue in lung cancer (dated by TCRdb to about 2018). Bulk unsorted tissue served as the source for RNA extraction, and RNA quality was assessed using a NanoDrop ND-1000 and an Agilent 2100. The normal lung samples consisted of distant non-tumor tissue collected more than 3 cm from the tumor edge. The library was prepared using multiplex PCR. This sample was sequenced with an Illumina HiSeq 2500. TCRbeta libraries were constructed through three rounds of nested PCR with primers (Table S4) according to protocols adapted from ARM-PCR. The public reads were run again by TCRdb, first through fastp at Q25 and then through MiXCR, and only productive beta chains were kept. Duplicate CDR3 protein sequences are folded into a single record with the most common DNA and genes. The sample data list about 48,000 distinct CDR3 sequences, and around 67% of these were observed just once. About 32% of the sample is in the top ten clones.

Sequencing used distant non-tumor lung tissue. All receptors come from a woman in her 70s with non-small cell lung cancer.

As for this clonotype: Mismatch with germline at one junction end may stem from a read error. V gene TRBV5-1 combines with J gene TRBJ2-1, with 9 bases identical to TRBD2. CDR3 length equals 15 residues. Germline V CDR1 and CDR2: SGHRS, YFSETQ. The CDR3 loop is CASSPTSGYPDELFF. The CDR3 nucleotides read TGCGCCAGCAGCCCAACTAGCGGGTACCCCGATGAGCTGTTCTTT.

The chain couples TRBV12-3 or TRBV12-4 to TRBJ1-2; 7 nucleotides match TRBD1. Trimming at V came to 6 bases and at J to 0 bases, leaving 7 bases not matched to a gene. This CDR3 is built from 15 residues. CDR3 DNA: TGTGCCAGCAGGTCCGGGACAGCAACTAACTATGGCTACACCTTC. This sequence encodes CASRSGTATNYGYTF.

On this clonotype itself: Here the CDR3 omits its conserved ending phenylalanine or tryptophan, so a read error is the likely source. The limits of the CDR3 on the DNA are not certain, so only TCRdb's listed CDR3 is given. The chain uses TRBV4-2 and TRBJ1-4; no DNA check was done on the table's D call, TRBD1. Both ends counted, the CDR3 spans 19 residues. Germline CDR1 is LGHNA and CDR2 is YNFKEQ. The CDR3 sequence: CASSPGPGQIIATNEKLYL.

To note about this clonotype: A much larger clone differs from this one at a single base, so this may be a read error. The DNA of the CDR3 is TGTACCAGCAGCCCCTCTCGAACCTACAATGAGCAGTTCTTC. This encodes CTSSPSRTYNEQFF. This chain joins TRBV28 and TRBJ2-1; no clear D. This CDR3 is 14 amino acids long. The germline V gene has CDR1 MDHEN and CDR2 SYDVKM.

Ten or more counts support this clonotype. Being one base from a much bigger clone, this may be a read error. The chain links TRBV11-1 to TRBJ2-1, with D tentatively TRBD1 or TRBD2 (5 bases each). The CDR3 contains 13 residues. Looked up from germline, CDR1 is SGHAT and CDR2 is FQDESV (reference sequence). The CDR3 loop is CASSQGPNNGQFF. DNA for the CDR3: TGTGCCAGCAGCCAGGGACCTAACAATGGGCAGTTCTTC.

For this clonotype: At one end, the junction sequence differs from germline, possibly due to a read error. V and J are TRBV20-1 and TRBJ2-3, with TRBD2 matching 11 bases. The CDR3 loop spans 17 amino acids. Germline V gene sequence: CDR1 DFQATT, CDR2 SNEGSKA (reference sequence). The CDR3 here is CSTRDVELAGAVDTQYF. For the CDR3, the DNA is TGCAGTACTAGAGATGTCGAACTAGCGGGAGCCGTAGATACGCAGTATTTT.

This rearrangement joins TRBV4-3 to TRBJ1-1, with TRBD1 as a possible D gene (5 bases). V was shortened by 0 bases and J by 8 bases, with 10 bases between the two germline ends. There are 13 residues in the CDR3. Germline V gene data show CDR1 as LGHNA and CDR2 as YSLEER. The chain's CDR3 is CASSQDSAGEAFF. The CDR3 DNA reads as TGCGCCAGCAGCCAAGATTCTGCAGGGGAAGCTTTCTTT.

Comments on this clonotype: As the CDR3 is not closed by the conserved phenylalanine or tryptophan, this likely results from a read error. Because the CDR3's place on the DNA is in doubt, the DNA is left out and the CDR3 is given as listed by TCRdb. The chain's CDR3 is CASTASGSWYNELFL. The genes are TRBV6-5 and TRBJ2-1; TRBD2 is the table's D call and was not checked against the DNA. The CDR3 spans 15 amino acids, including both terminal residues. CDR1 MNHEY and CDR2 SVGAGI come from the germline V gene.